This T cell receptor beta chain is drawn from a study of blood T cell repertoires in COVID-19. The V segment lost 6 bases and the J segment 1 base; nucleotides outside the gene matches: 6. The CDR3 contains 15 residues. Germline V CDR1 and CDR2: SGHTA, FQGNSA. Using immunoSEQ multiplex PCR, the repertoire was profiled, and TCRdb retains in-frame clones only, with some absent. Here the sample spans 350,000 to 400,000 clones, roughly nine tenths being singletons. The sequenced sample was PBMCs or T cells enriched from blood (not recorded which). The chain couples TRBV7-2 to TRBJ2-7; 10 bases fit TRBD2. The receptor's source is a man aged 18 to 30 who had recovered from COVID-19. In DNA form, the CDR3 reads TGTGCCAGCAGTCCGGGACTAGCGCATTCCTACGAGCAGTACTTC. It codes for CASSPGLAHSYEQYF.